This T cell receptor (beta chain) came from a study of CD4 T cells in relation to SARS-CoV-2 and coronaviruses. About the study: After roughly 11 days of antigen culture, PBMC TCR beta CDR3s were sequenced. Controls used an HIV-1 Nef peptide pool or no peptide.

About this clone itself: What it binds is not known.

TCRdb keeps only in-frame clones here, not all; method: immunoSEQ multiplex PCR. In the table there are around 11,000 clones, 70% to 85% of which are singletons. The unexposed donors gave CD4+ T cells in 2011-2018, prior to COVID-19. The cells were cultured for under twelve days before CD4+ T cells were isolated. Fresh IL-2 medium replaced half the medium on days 3 and 7. Germline CDR1 SGHRS, CDR2 YFSETQ. This CDR3 has 12 amino acids. V lost 2 bases to trimming and J lost 9 bases, with 9 bases between them. This TCR derives from a human donor in good health. This sequence joins TRBV5-1 and TRBJ2-1; D remains unclear. The sequencing sample was made of CD4+ T cells from PBMCs, cultured in vitro. In nucleotides, the CDR3 is TGCGCCAGCAGCTTACAGCACCCTGAGCAGTTCTTC. It codes for CASSLQHPEQFF.